A single sample gave rise to the 17 T cell receptor beta chains below, sequenced in a study of blood T cell repertoires in COVID-19. Only in-frame clones appear in the TCRdb table, and some are missing; sequencing was by immunoSEQ multiplex PCR. This table has around 220,000 clones, approximately 86% appearing once. The sample was peripheral blood. The origin of the receptors is a woman aged 45-65 years with COVID-19, enrolled during active disease.

This clone appeared a few times. The rearrangement links TRBV7-2 to TRBJ2-7; possible D gene TRBD1, 6 bases. Germline loops: CDR1 SGHTA, CDR2 FQGNSA. V lost 1 base and J 4 bases, leaving 14 bases between the germline ends. This CDR3 comprises 15 residues. The CDR3 sequence: CASSLVLETGYEQYF. In DNA form, the CDR3 reads TGTGCCAGCAGCTTAGTGCTGGAAACAGGGTACGAGCAGTACTTC.

The sample holds a few counts of this clone. This chain uses TRBV30 with TRBJ1-5; D is unclear. Germline CDR1 GTSNPN, CDR2 SVGIG (reference sequence). With 1 base removed from V and 2 bases from J, the gap between germline ends came to 9 bases. CDR3 length: 14 amino acids. The CDR3 coding sequence is TGTGCCTGGAGTGAGACAAGCCGCAATCAGCCCCAGCATTTT. This codes for CAWSETSRNQPQHF.

This chain joins TRBV11-3 and TRBJ2-1; 10 bases match TRBD2. V gave up 1 base and J gave up 4 bases; unmatched junction bases: 10. Looked up from germline, CDR1 is SGHNT and CDR2 is YENEEA. The CDR3 has 18 residues. The DNA for the CDR3 is TGTGCCAGCAGCTTAGGGTGGGCTAGCGGGGGTGATTACAATGAGCAGTTCTTC. This sequence encodes CASSLGWASGGDYNEQFF.

The chain couples TRBV7-9 to TRBJ2-7; maybe TRBD1 (6 bases). This CDR3 is 18 amino acids long. V gave up 3 bases and J gave up 0 bases, with 21 bases separating them. Germline assignment: CDR1 SEHNR and CDR2 FQNEAQ (reference sequence). The CDR3 sequence is CASSFPPGQSGDSYEQYF. The CDR3 DNA follows: TGTGCCAGCAGCTTTCCCCCAGGACAGTCAGGGGACTCCTACGAGCAGTACTTC.

The genes are TRBV6-1 and TRBJ1-4; tentatively, D is TRBD1 (5 bases). Per the germline V gene, CDR1 is MNHNS and CDR2 is SASEGT. The CDR3 is 12 residues long. Trimming stripped 3 bases from V and 8 bases from J, with 7 bases between. The CDR3 DNA follows: TGTGCCAGCAGTGACCCAGGGGAAAAACTGTTTTTT. Translated: CASSDPGEKLFF.

The chain carries TRBV7-2 and TRBJ2-7, with 8 bases fitting TRBD1. The CDR3 has 13 amino acids. Per the germline V gene, CDR1 is SGHTA and CDR2 is FQGNSA. V was pared by 1 base and J by 9 bases, with 5 bases of the junction left unmatched. CDR3 coding DNA: TGTGCCAGCAGCTTAGTAAGAGGACAGGGGCAGTACGTC. Residues: CASSLVRGQGQYV.

In this sample, this clone turned up once. The chain is built from TRBV24-1 and TRBJ1-5, with TRBD1 matching 9 bases. The V and J ends lost 4 bases and 2 bases, in that order; junction bases with no gene match: 5. CDR3 size: 16 residues. CDR1 KGHDR and CDR2 SFDVKD come from the germline V gene. As DNA, the CDR3 is TGTGCCACCAGTGACTCCTACAGGGGGCGCAATCAGCCCCAGCATTTT. It encodes CATSDSYRGRNQPQHF.

The CDR3: CASSLAGGATGELFF. The CDR3 DNA sequence: TGTGCCAGCAGCTTAGCCGGAGGGGCCACCGGGGAGCTGTTTTTT. This chain joins TRBV11-1 and TRBJ2-2; tentatively, D is TRBD2 (6 bases). V was cut by 0 bases and J by 4 bases, with 9 bases left in between. This CDR3 comprises 15 residues. Germline CDR1 is SGHAT and CDR2 is FQDESV (reference sequence).

This chain links TRBV5-5 with TRBJ2-3, with a possible D match to TRBD2 (6 bases). With 2 bases removed from V and 2 bases from J, the gap between germline ends came to 12 bases. The CDR3 is 15 amino acids. Looked up from germline, CDR1 is SGHKS and CDR2 is YYEKEE (reference sequence). The CDR3 DNA is TGTGCCAGCAGCTTAACGGGACTCCACACAGATACGCAGTATTTT. Translated, it gives CASSLTGLHTDTQYF.

The chain is built from TRBV2 and TRBJ1-1; TRBD1 matches 10 bases. The CDR3 contains 14 residues. Germline CDR1 reads SNHLY; CDR2 reads FYNNEI. The junction had 4 bases not matched to a gene; V was cut back by 6 bases and J by 3 bases. CDR3 coding DNA: TGTGCCAGCAGGGACAGGGGGGTGCACACTGAAGCTTTCTTT. Its protein is CASRDRGVHTEAFF.

The chain's CDR3 is CASSLTGGPEAFF. CDR3 sequence (DNA): TGTGCCAGCAGTTTGACAGGGGGTCCTGAAGCTTTCTTT. This chain links TRBV27 with TRBJ1-1; the match to TRBD1 covers 9 bases. J was trimmed by 6 bases and V by 3 bases; bases with no gene match: 2. The V gene's germline CDR1 is MNHEY and CDR2 SMNVEV (reference sequence). The CDR3 length is 13 residues.

This clone was picked up a small number of times. This rearrangement joins TRBV15 to TRBJ1-1; tentative D call: TRBD1 (6 bases). Trimming shortened V by 0 bases and J by 5 bases, and 10 bases separated the two germline ends. Germline V gene sequence: CDR1 LNHNV, CDR2 YYDKDF (reference sequence). The CDR3 is 14 amino acids. CDR3 DNA sequence: TGTGCCACCAGCAGAGAGGGGACACTGACTGAAGCTTTCTTT. Protein product: CATSREGTLTEAFF.

The chain recombines TRBV4-2 with TRBJ2-1, with TRBD2 matching 9 bases. The CDR3 spans 16 residues. J was trimmed by 2 bases and V by 1 base; bases with no gene match: 3. Germline V gene sequence: CDR1 LGHNA, CDR2 YNFKEQ. The CDR3 spells CASSQVAGDAYNEQFF. CDR3 nucleotides: TGTGCCAGCAGCCAAGTAGCGGGGGACGCCTACAATGAGCAGTTCTTC.

The V and J genes are TRBV7-2 and TRBJ2-7, with 7 positions matching TRBD2. Germline CDR1 and CDR2: SGHTA and FQGNSA. The CDR3 extends over 19 amino acids. V lost 2 bases to trimming and J lost 3 bases; unmatched junction nucleotides: 19. The DNA of the CDR3 is TGTGCCAGCAGCTTAATGGGAGGGGACTTTCTCGGTTCCCGCTACGAGCAGTACTTC. Amino acid sequence: CASSLMGGDFLGSRYEQYF.

The chain combines TRBV7-9 with TRBJ1-6; possibly TRBD1 for D (6 bases). CDR1 and CDR2 (germline): SEHNR, FQNEAQ (reference sequence). V was clipped by 4 bases and J by 0 bases, with 7 bases between them. CDR3 length: 15 amino acids. This CDR3 reads CASSSTGSYNSPLHF. CDR3 in DNA: TGTGCCAGCAGCTCGACAGGCTCCTATAATTCACCCCTCCACTTT.

This clone has only one observation. This sample also contains other DNA sequences that code for the same CDR3. The CDR3 here is CASSLVGRSGNTIYF. For the CDR3, the DNA is TGTGCCAGCAGCTTGGTGGGGCGTTCTGGAAACACCATATATTTT. The chain is built from TRBV5-8 and TRBJ1-3; maybe TRBD1 (5 bases). The CDR3 spans 15 residues. Trimming took off 0 bases at V and 1 base at J, with 8 bases between the two ends. The germline V gene has CDR1 SGHTS and CDR2 YDEGEE.

This clone was seen at least ten times. The chain employs TRBV2 and TRBJ2-7, with TRBD1 identical over 9 bases. The CDR3 length is 13 residues. Germline V gene lookup returns CDR1 SNHLY and CDR2 FYNNEI. J was trimmed by 1 base and V by 6 bases; bases with no gene match: 1. CDR3 in DNA: TGTGCCAGCAGGGGGACAGGGTCCTACGAGCAGTACGTC. Translated: CASRGTGSYEQYV.